The 31 T cell receptor beta chains below were found in one sample sequenced in a study of blood T cell repertoires in COVID-19. Using immunoSEQ multiplex PCR, the repertoire was profiled, and TCRdb retains in-frame clones only, with some absent. The data show 120,000 or so clones, around nine tenths seen once. The sequenced sample consisted of peripheral blood. The source of these receptors is a woman in her fifties or sixties with acute or convalescent COVID-19.

This chain uses TRBV2 with TRBJ2-5, with 10 bases lining up with TRBD1. Germline V gives CDR1 SNHLY, CDR2 FYNNEI. CDR3 length: 15 amino acids. The V gene end was trimmed by 5 bases and the J gene end by 2 bases; junction bases not matched to a gene: 5. Here the CDR3 reads CASSRDRGNQETQYF. The CDR3, as DNA: TGTGCCAGCAGTCGGGACAGGGGCAATCAAGAGACCCAGTACTTC.

This chain connects TRBV5-6 to TRBJ1-1; the D gene is possibly TRBD1 (6 bases). The CDR3 sequence is 13 residues long. The germline V gene encodes CDR1 SGHDT and CDR2 YYEEEE. V was trimmed by 5 bases and J by 6 bases, leaving 14 bases between them. The CDR3 coding sequence is TGTGCCAGCAGTACGACAGGAATCCCTGAAGCTTTCTTT. Amino acid sequence: CASSTTGIPEAFF.

J is TRBJ1-3 and V is TRBV12-3 or TRBV12-4; D is ambiguous. This CDR3 has 13 amino acids. V was shortened by 6 bases and J by 6 bases, with 12 bases between the two germline ends. The CDR3 reads CASSRSGENTIYF. CDR3 DNA sequence: TGTGCCAGCAGCCGATCCGGGGAAAACACCATATATTTT.

The chain has TRBV6-5 and TRBJ1-1; D might be TRBD1 (5 bases). V was trimmed by 8 bases and J by 0 bases, leaving 7 bases between them. The germline gives CDR1 MNHEY, CDR2 SVGAGI. CDR3 size: 12 residues. CDR3 in DNA: TGTGCCAGCTCGACAGTGAACACTGAAGCTTTCTTT. Translating it yields CASSTVNTEAFF.

The chain is built from TRBV2 and TRBJ1-4, with D hard to call. The CDR3 is 14 amino acids. Between the trimmed V and J ends, which lost 8 bases and 0 bases, there was a span of 10 bases. Germline V lookup: CDR1 SNHLY, CDR2 FYNNEI. The CDR3 nucleotides are TGTGCCAGCTTGCAGGAATCAACTAATGAAAAACTGTTTTTT. This sequence encodes CASLQESTNEKLFF. Full variable domain (outside the CDR3, taken from reference TRBV2 and TRBJ1-4): EPEVTQTPSHQVTQMGQEVILRCVPISNHLYFYWYRQILGQKVEFLVSFYNNEISEKSEIFDDQFSVERPDGSNFTLKIRSTKLEDSAMYFCASLQESTNEKLFFGSGTQLSVL.

The V and J genes are TRBV18 and TRBJ2-7, with a possible D match to TRBD1 (5 bases). CDR3 length: 13 residues. V lost 3 bases, J lost 4 bases, and 10 bases lay in between. The germline V gene has CDR1 KGHSH and CDR2 LQKENI. CDR3 sequence reads: CASSPTGPYEQYF. CDR3 sequence (DNA): TGTGCCAGCTCACCCACAGGTCCGTACGAGCAGTACTTC.

The rearrangement uses TRBV3-1 (or the pseudogene TRBV3-2) and TRBJ2-1; 10 bases line up with TRBD2. Germline V gene lookup returns CDR1 LGHDT and CDR2 YNNKEL (reference sequence). This CDR3 comprises 15 residues. Unmatched junction bases numbered 10, after V lost 1 base and J lost 13 bases. CDR3 DNA: TGTGCCAGCAGCCAAGCGTCTAGCGGGGGCGATCATCAGTTCTTC. This gives the protein CASSQASSGGDHQFF.

The rearrangement links TRBV5-1 to TRBJ2-3; 8 bases align to TRBD2. The CDR3 has 20 amino acids. V lost 0 bases, J lost 0 bases, and 15 bases stayed unmatched. Germline V gene lookup returns CDR1 SGHRS and CDR2 YFSETQ. CDR3 DNA sequence: TGCGCCAGCAGCTTGGTTTCGAGCGGGAGACAGTCCGCTAGCACAGATACGCAGTATTTT. Translated, it gives CASSLVSSGRQSASTDTQYF.

This clone was seen just once. The J gene is TRBJ2-1, the V gene TRBV6-6; D might be TRBD1 (5 bases). This CDR3 contains 12 residues. Trimming shortened V by 8 bases and J by 5 bases, and 10 bases separated the two germline ends. Per germline, CDR1 MNHNY and CDR2 SVGAGI (reference sequence). The CDR3 loop reads CASVDSNNEQFF. The CDR3 coding sequence is TGTGCCAGCGTTGACAGCAACAATGAGCAGTTCTTC.

The chain uses TRBV7-9 and TRBJ2-7, with TRBD2 as a possible D gene (5 bases). With 5 bases removed from V and 5 bases from J, the gap between germline ends came to 10 bases. The CDR3 totals 12 residues. Germline CDR1 is SEHNR and CDR2 is FQNEAQ (reference sequence). CDR3 loop: CASSPGIDEQYF. The CDR3 region has the DNA TGTGCCAGCAGCCCCGGGATCGACGAGCAGTACTTC.

This clone showed up just once. The chain has TRBV5-1 and TRBJ1-5; 8 bases are shared with TRBD1. V lost 4 bases to trimming and J lost 0 bases; unmatched junction nucleotides: 6. CDR1 and CDR2 from the germline V gene are SGHRS and YFSETQ. The length of the CDR3 is 16 residues. This CDR3 reads CASSPGDRYSNQPQHF. The CDR3 DNA reads TGCGCCAGCAGCCCGGGGGACAGGTATAGCAATCAGCCCCAGCATTTT. Full variable domain (outside the CDR3, taken from reference TRBV5-1 and TRBJ1-5): KAGVTQTPRYLIKTRGQQVTLSCSPISGHRSVSWYQQTPGQGLQFLFEYFSETQRNKGNFPGRFSGRQFSNSRSEMNVSTLELGDSALYLCASSPGDRYSNQPQHFGDGTRLSIL.

This chain links TRBV5-1 with TRBJ2-1, with 7 bases that match TRBD1. This CDR3 spans 14 amino acids. Germline-derived CDR1 and CDR2 are SGHRS and YFSETQ. The V gene end was trimmed by 0 bases and the J gene end by 4 bases; junction bases not matched to a gene: 1. CDR3 DNA: TGCGCCAGCAGCTTGGACAGGGGATACAATGAGCAGTTCTTC. Protein sequence: CASSLDRGYNEQFF. Combining the CDR3 with reference TRBV5-1 and TRBJ2-1 gives the whole variable domain KAGVTQTPRYLIKTRGQQVTLSCSPISGHRSVSWYQQTPGQGLQFLFEYFSETQRNKGNFPGRFSGRQFSNSRSEMNVSTLELGDSALYLCASSLDRGYNEQFFGPGTRLTVL.

This chain links TRBV10-3 with TRBJ2-4, with D tentatively TRBD1 (6 bases). CDR1 and CDR2 from the germline V gene are ENHRY and SYGVKD. CDR3 length: 15 residues. The V and J ends lost 2 bases and 1 base respectively, with 9 bases between them. The CDR3: CAISELTGAKNIQYF. Written as DNA, the CDR3 is TGTGCCATCAGTGAGCTTACAGGGGCCAAAAACATTCAGTACTTC.

The chain uses TRBV5-1 and TRBJ1-1, with D unclear. The germline gives CDR1 SGHRS, CDR2 YFSETQ. Trimming cost V 3 bases and J 1 base, with 7 bases left between them. The CDR3 covers 13 residues. The CDR3 region is CASSSNENTEAFF. CDR3 in DNA: TGCGCCAGCAGCTCTAACGAGAACACTGAAGCTTTCTTT. The full variable domain, its missing parts supplied by reference TRBV5-1 and TRBJ1-1, is KAGVTQTPRYLIKTRGQQVTLSCSPISGHRSVSWYQQTPGQGLQFLFEYFSETQRNKGNFPGRFSGRQFSNSRSEMNVSTLELGDSALYLCASSSNENTEAFFGQGTRLTVV.

This clone was counted a few times. The V and J genes are TRBV30 and TRBJ1-1; 10 nucleotides align to TRBD1. Trimming at V came to 2 bases and at J to 4 bases, leaving 7 bases not matched to a gene. The CDR3 is made up of 15 amino acids. Germline loops: CDR1 GTSNPN, CDR2 SVGIG (reference sequence). The CDR3 here is CAWSTGGQGSTEAFF. CDR3 bases: TGTGCCTGGAGTACGGGGGGACAGGGGAGCACTGAAGCTTTCTTT.

The chain recombines TRBV5-8 with TRBJ2-7; the match to TRBD1 covers 9 bases. J lost 3 bases, V lost 2 bases, and 6 bases had no gene match. The CDR3 length is 15 residues. CDR1 is SGHTS and CDR2 is YDEGEE in the germline V gene. CDR3 sequence (DNA): TGTGCCAGCAGCTTCGGGGACAGGGCTCGCTACGAGCAGTACTTC. Translation: CASSFGDRARYEQYF.

The genes are TRBV5-8 and TRBJ1-1, with D perhaps matching TRBD1 (5 bases). In germline, CDR1 is SGHTS, CDR2 YDEGEE. V dropped 2 bases and J dropped 3 bases, with 17 bases sitting between them. The CDR3 is 16 amino acids. The CDR3 spells CASSLILYGGDTEAFF. CDR3 bases: TGTGCCAGCAGCTTAATTCTTTATGGGGGGGACACTGAAGCTTTCTTT.

This chain uses TRBV19 with TRBJ1-1, with TRBD1 as a possible D gene (5 bases). V lost 3 bases and J lost 5, with 10 bases in between. The CDR3 loop spans 13 amino acids. Germline V gives CDR1 LNHDA, CDR2 SQIVND (reference sequence). CDR3 bases: TGTGCCAGTAGTATCTCAGGGTGGACTGAAGCTTTCTTT. Its translation is CASSISGWTEAFF.

This sequence joins TRBV7-9 and TRBJ2-1, with TRBD2 identical over 7 bases. The CDR3 is made up of 16 amino acids. With V trimmed by 1 base and J by 4 bases, 7 bases remained unmatched. From germline, CDR1 is SEHNR and CDR2 FQNEAQ (reference sequence). The DNA of the CDR3 is TGTGCCAGCAGCTTAGGGCTAGCGGCCTTTTACAATGAGCAGTTCTTC. It yields the protein CASSLGLAAFYNEQFF.

The chain combines TRBV27 with TRBJ2-3, with 11 bases that match TRBD2. The CDR3 is 15 amino acids. V gave up 5 bases and J gave up 2 bases; unmatched junction bases: 3. CDR1 and CDR2 from the germline V gene are MNHEY and SMNVEV (reference sequence). CDR3 residues: CASSKTSGATDTQYF. The CDR3 DNA is TGTGCCAGCAGTAAGACTAGCGGGGCCACAGATACGCAGTATTTT.

V gene TRBV19 combines with J gene TRBJ2-5; 7 positions match TRBD2. The CDR3 runs 14 residues. Germline values: CDR1 LNHDA, CDR2 SQIVND (reference sequence). J lost 2 bases, V lost 7 bases, and 7 bases had no gene match. The CDR3 spells CASTPGGAQETQYF. The CDR3 coding sequence is TGTGCCAGTACCCCGGGGGGAGCACAAGAGACCCAGTACTTC.

This chain uses TRBV9 with TRBJ2-7, with 11 bases aligning to TRBD2. Germline CDR1 and CDR2: SGDLS and YYNGEE. Trimming removed 4 bases from V and 3 bases from J; junction bases left unmatched: 9. The CDR3 has 16 residues. The CDR3, as DNA: TGTGCCAGCAGCCCCCCAACTAGCGGGAGAAACTACGAGCAGTACTTC. Translation: CASSPPTSGRNYEQYF.

This clone appeared once. The rearrangement uses TRBV18 and TRBJ2-3; 9 bases map to TRBD1. V gave up 5 bases and J gave up 2 bases; unmatched junction bases: 8. Germline loops: CDR1 KGHSH, CDR2 LQKENI. The CDR3 covers 16 residues. The CDR3 nucleotides read TGTGCCAGCTCATCCAGGACAGGGGCCACCACAGATACGCAGTATTTT. Protein sequence: CASSSRTGATTDTQYF.

As for this clone: Different DNA sequences within this sample yield the same CDR3. The chain combines TRBV5-1 with TRBJ2-7; 7 bases are shared with TRBD1. Trimming removed 0 bases from V and 5 bases from J; junction bases left unmatched: 2. In germline, CDR1 is SGHRS, CDR2 YFSETQ. CDR3 size: 13 residues. CDR3 DNA sequence: TGCGCCAGCAGCTTGGTACAGGGGAACGAGCAGTACTTC. Amino acid sequence: CASSLVQGNEQYF.

The J gene is TRBJ1-2, the V gene TRBV12-3 or TRBV12-4, with D uncertain. The CDR3 has 13 residues. The V and J ends lost 7 bases and 7 bases respectively, with 16 bases between them. The CDR3 DNA reads as TGTGCCAGCAACGAGACACCTTCTGGTGGCTACACCTTC. This gives the protein CASNETPSGGYTF.

The CDR3: CASSLGAGPINSPLHF. In DNA form, the CDR3 reads TGTGCCAGCAGCTTAGGGGCGGGTCCAATTAATTCACCCCTCCACTTT. The genes are TRBV7-6 and TRBJ1-6; unclear D gene. The CDR3 has 16 residues. Between the trimmed V and J ends, which lost 1 base and 6 bases, there was a span of 13 bases. The germline CDR1 and CDR2 sequences are SGHVS and FNYEAQ.

The V call is TRBV7-2, the J call TRBJ2-5; the D gene is possibly TRBD1 (6 bases). V was shortened by 2 bases and J by 5 bases, with 12 bases between the two germline ends. The CDR3 has 14 amino acids. CDR1 SGHTA and CDR2 FQGNSA come from the germline V gene. Here the CDR3 reads CASSLIWGRETQYF. The CDR3 region has the DNA TGTGCCAGCAGCTTAATATGGGGGCGGGAGACCCAGTACTTC.

The chain combines TRBV6-5 with TRBJ2-1; 8 bases map to TRBD2. V gave up 3 bases and J gave up 2 bases; unmatched junction bases: 3. The CDR3 spans 15 residues. The germline V gene has CDR1 MNHEY and CDR2 SVGAGI. CDR3 DNA sequence: TGTGCCAGCAGTTATAGAGCGGGAGCCTACAATGAGCAGTTCTTC. This sequence encodes CASSYRAGAYNEQFF.

A few counts support this clone. The V gene is TRBV19, the J gene TRBJ1-2; 9 bases are a match to TRBD1. Germline V gives CDR1 LNHDA, CDR2 SQIVND (reference sequence). The CDR3 contains 13 residues. V lost 9 bases to trimming and J lost 8 bases; unmatched junction nucleotides: 10. CDR3 nucleotide sequence: TGTGCCAGCACTCGCCGGGACAGGGAGGGCTACACCTTC. Amino acid sequence: CASTRRDREGYTF. Together with reference TRBV19 and TRBJ1-2, the CDR3 gives the full variable domain: DGGITQSPKYLFRKEGQNVTLSCEQNLNHDAMYWYRQDPGQGLRLIYYSQIVNDFQKGDIAEGYSVSREKKESFPLTVTSAQKNPTAFYLCASTRRDREGYTFGSGTRLTVV.

V usage is TRBV6-1 and J usage is TRBJ2-2, with 9 bases that match TRBD1. This CDR3 is 16 amino acids long. Germline-derived CDR1 and CDR2 are MNHNS and SASEGT. Trimming at V came to 3 bases and at J to 7 bases, leaving 9 bases not matched to a gene. The DNA of the CDR3 is TGTGCCAGCAGTGAGCCGGGACAGGGACTTGGCGGGGAGCTGTTTTTT. This translates into CASSEPGQGLGGELFF.

This clone has just one count. The chain employs TRBV4-1 and TRBJ2-1; 7 nucleotides agree with TRBD2. V shed 0 bases, J shed 5 bases, and the junction held 10 bases outside the gene matches. This CDR3 contains 17 residues. In germline, CDR1 is MGHRA, CDR2 YSYEKL. This CDR3 reads CASSQEAAGAPHNEQFF. CDR3 nucleotide sequence: TGCGCCAGCAGCCAAGAGGCCGCGGGAGCCCCCCACAATGAGCAGTTCTTC.